These 25 T cell receptor beta chains were all obtained from the same sample, sequenced in a study of T cell repertoires in cytomegalovirus infection. TCRdb fed the reads into MiXCR, producing one record per CDR3 protein. Seen here are approximately 990,000 distinct CDR3 sequences, approximately 30% observed once, and the top ten hold over 10%. For these receptors, no antigen is known. The sequenced sample was cultured CD8+ T cells from PBMCs, obtained from culture after CMV antigen stimulation. The receptors shown here come from a human donor in good health (CMV status not recorded). Some clones in this sample may be carry-over from other donors' samples.

This clonotype was observed at least ten times. The rearrangement links TRBV12-3 or TRBV12-4 to TRBJ2-1, with D possibly being TRBD2 (6 bases). This CDR3 comprises 12 residues. V dropped 5 bases and J dropped 8 bases, with 10 bases sitting between them. CDR3 sequence (DNA): TGTGCCAGCAGTCCGGGGAGGCATGAGCAGTTCTTC. Translation gives CASSPGRHEQFF.

The V and J genes are TRBV19 and TRBJ2-7, with D possibly TRBD2 on 6 matching bases. V gave up 4 bases and J gave up 7 bases, with 20 bases separating them. Per the germline V gene, CDR1 is LNHDA and CDR2 is SQIVND (reference sequence). CDR3 length: 15 amino acids. DNA for the CDR3: TGTGCCAGTAGTACTACGACGGACTTTGGGGGGGAGCAGTACTTC. It is translated as CASSTTTDFGGEQYF.

This clonotype was detected only a few times. V is TRBV4-1 and J is TRBJ1-5; 7 bases line up with TRBD1. The V gene's germline CDR1 is MGHRA and CDR2 YSYEKL. The trim removed 5 bases at V and 3 bases at J, leaving 4 bases unmatched. The CDR3 length is 14 residues. The CDR3 DNA reads as TGCGCCAGCAGCTTGACAGGGAACAATCAGCCCCAGCATTTT. The encoded protein is CASSLTGNNQPQHF.

The chain has TRBV6-2 or TRBV6-3 and TRBJ2-7; D may be TRBD1 or TRBD2 (5 bases each). This CDR3 spans 13 amino acids. Trimming took 2 bases from V and 3 from J, leaving 8 bases between them. From germline, CDR1 is MNHEY and CDR2 SVGEGT. CDR3 sequence reads: CASSYGTIYEQYV. The CDR3 DNA sequence: TGTGCCAGCAGTTACGGGACCATCTACGAGCAGTACGTC.

This clonotype appeared a few times. The rearrangement links TRBV6-2 or TRBV6-3 to TRBJ2-3; 13 bases map to TRBD2. The CDR3 totals 19 residues. Germline CDR1 reads MNHEY; CDR2 reads SVGEGT. Trimming cost V 2 bases and J 3 bases; bases outside gene matches: 11. CDR3 sequence (DNA): TGTGCCAGCAGTTACCAGAAGCAGAGGACTAGCGGGGGAACAGATACGCAGTATTTT. It yields the protein CASSYQKQRTSGGTDTQYF.

The V call is TRBV27, the J call TRBJ1-2; TRBD1 is a possible D gene (5 bases). This CDR3 contains 16 residues. The germline CDR1 and CDR2 sequences are MNHEY and SMNVEV (reference sequence). Trimming left V 5 bases short and J 4 bases short, with 20 bases between. The CDR3 coding sequence is TGTGCCAGCAGTCCCGTCGGGACGGTAACTGTCTATGGCTACACCTTC. Translated, it gives CASSPVGTVTVYGYTF.

This clonotype was seen more than once but under ten times. The chain is built from TRBV6-2 or TRBV6-3 and TRBJ2-5; D ambiguous. The CDR3 runs to 11 residues. The V end lost 2 bases, the J end lost 7 bases, and 5 bases lay between the germline ends. The germline V gene encodes CDR1 MNHEY and CDR2 SVGEGT. CDR3 loop: CASSYMATQYF. The CDR3 DNA reads as TGTGCCAGCAGTTACATGGCGACCCAGTACTTC.

The chain combines TRBV4-1 with TRBJ2-4; D call uncertain. CDR1 is MGHRA, CDR2 YSYEKL, per germline. The CDR3 spans 13 residues. The V and J ends lost 4 bases and 11 bases respectively, with 15 bases between them. The CDR3 DNA follows: TGCGCCAGCAGCCCAGATCTGGAGAGTTTTCAGTACTTC. Amino acids: CASSPDLESFQYF.

The chain recombines TRBV6-5 with TRBJ2-5; D ambiguous. CDR3 size: 13 residues. Trimming left V 6 bases short and J 0 bases short, with 8 bases between. Germline loops: CDR1 MNHEY, CDR2 SVGAGI. CDR3 bases: TGTGCCAGCAGGGACGATAACCAAGAGACCCAGTACTTC. Encoded protein: CASRDDNQETQYF.

The V call is TRBV6-2 or TRBV6-3, the J call TRBJ2-5; weak D call: TRBD1 (7 bases). The germline gives CDR1 MNHEY, CDR2 SVGEGT. V lost 5 bases and J 0 bases, leaving 16 bases between the germline ends. The CDR3 runs to 16 residues. The CDR3, as DNA: TGTGCCAGCAGTCATACAACAGGGGACTACCAAGAGACCCAGTACTTC. Translation gives CASSHTTGDYQETQYF.

This clonotype was found a few times. CDR3 protein: CASLGVSYNEQFF. In DNA form, the CDR3 reads TGTGCCAGCCTAGGGGTTTCCTACAATGAGCAGTTCTTC. V usage is TRBV13 and J usage is TRBJ2-1; maybe TRBD1 (5 bases). This CDR3 has 13 residues. Germline V gives CDR1 PRHDT, CDR2 FYEKMQ (reference sequence). V dropped 8 bases and J dropped 1 base, with 9 bases sitting between them.

V and J are TRBV27 and TRBJ2-2, with D unresolved. Germline CDR1 MNHEY, CDR2 SMNVEV (reference sequence). Trimming left V 1 base short and J 6 bases short, with 9 bases between. The CDR3 extends over 14 amino acids. CDR3 sequence reads: CASSLFFGSGELFF. In nucleotides, the CDR3 is TGTGCCAGCAGTTTATTTTTCGGGTCCGGGGAGCTGTTTTTT.

The genes are TRBV28 and TRBJ1-3, with D possibly TRBD1 on 5 matching bases. The CDR3 consists of 16 residues. CDR1 and CDR2 from the germline V gene are MDHEN and SYDVKM. V was shortened by 4 bases and J by 0 bases, with 13 bases between the two germline ends. This chain's CDR3 is CASSWGVPISGNTIYF. The CDR3 DNA follows: TGTGCCAGCAGTTGGGGGGTGCCAATCTCTGGAAACACCATATATTTT. The full variable domain, with the rest looked up from reference TRBV28 and TRBJ1-3, is DVKVTQSSRYLVKRTGEKVFLECVQDMDHENMFWYRQDPGLGLRLIYFSYDVKMKEKGDIPEGYSVSREKKERFSLILESASTNQTSMYLCASSWGVPISGNTIYFGEGSWLTVV.

The chain uses TRBV5-4 and TRBJ2-2; 10 bases agree with TRBD2. Germline V gene sequence: CDR1 SGHNT, CDR2 YYREEE (reference sequence). The junction had 7 bases not matched to a gene; V was cut back by 2 bases and J by 3 bases. This CDR3 contains 17 residues. This CDR3 is CASSFFLAGGDTGELFF. Written as DNA, the CDR3 is TGTGCCAGCAGCTTTTTTTTAGCGGGGGGCGACACCGGGGAGCTGTTTTTT. The variable domain in full, with the rest retrieved from reference TRBV5-4 and TRBJ2-2, is ETGVTQSPTHLIKTRGQQVTLRCSSQSGHNTVSWYQQALGQGPQFIFQYYREEENGRGNFPPRFSGLQFPNYSSELNVNALELDDSALYLCASSFFLAGGDTGELFFGEGSRLTVL.

This chain uses TRBV19 with TRBJ2-1; D may be TRBD2 (7 bases). The CDR3 has 17 residues. V lost 3 bases and J lost 0, with 15 bases in between. CDR1 is LNHDA, CDR2 SQIVND, per germline (reference sequence). The CDR3 is CASSIPEGGSSYNEQFF. CDR3 DNA: TGTGCCAGTAGTATCCCCGAGGGGGGGAGCTCCTACAATGAGCAGTTCTTC.

The V and J genes are TRBV12-3 or TRBV12-4 and TRBJ1-1; TRBD1 might be the D (5 bases). This CDR3 has 13 amino acids. Trimming took off 7 bases at V and 8 bases at J, with 17 bases between the two ends. CDR3 in amino acids: CASNGNWGSEAFF. CDR3 nucleotides: TGTGCCAGCAACGGGAACTGGGGGAGCGAAGCTTTCTTT.

In this sample, this clonotype turned up many times. The J gene is TRBJ1-1, the V gene TRBV9; D uncertain. Looked up from germline, CDR1 is SGDLS and CDR2 is YYNGEE. The V end lost 4 bases, the J end lost 3 bases, and 13 bases lay between the germline ends. This CDR3 is built from 14 residues. CDR3 in amino acids: CASSPQRIDTEAFF. DNA for the CDR3: TGTGCCAGCAGCCCACAAAGGATTGACACTGAAGCTTTCTTT. The full variable domain, with the rest looked up from reference TRBV9 and TRBJ1-1, is DSGVTQTPKHLITATGQRVTLRCSPRSGDLSVYWYQQSLDQGLQFLIQYYNGEERAKGNILERFSAQQFPDLHSELNLSSLELGDSALYFCASSPQRIDTEAFFGQGTRLTVV.

The rearrangement uses TRBV7-6 and TRBJ2-5, with unresolved D. V was pared by 6 bases and J by 5 bases, with 16 bases between. The CDR3 is made up of 14 amino acids. The V gene's germline CDR1 is SGHVS and CDR2 FNYEAQ. In nucleotides, the CDR3 is TGTGCCAGCAGTTCTCGCGGTGTGGTGGAGACCCAGTACTTC. The encoded protein is CASSSRGVVETQYF.

The chain couples TRBV4-1 to TRBJ2-3; D gene uncertain. Germline V gene data show CDR1 as MGHRA and CDR2 as YSYEKL. The CDR3 sequence is 15 residues long. V dropped 0 bases and J dropped 4 bases, with 11 bases sitting between them. Here the CDR3 reads CASSQDKNGPDTQYF. The CDR3 DNA reads as TGCGCCAGCAGCCAAGATAAAAATGGGCCAGATACGCAGTATTTT.

This clonotype was found many times. The J gene is TRBJ2-3, the V gene TRBV7-4; TRBD1 is a possible D gene (6 bases). CDR1 SGHVT and CDR2 SQSDAQ come from the germline V gene. Trimming took off 4 bases at V and 2 bases at J, with 16 bases between the two ends. The CDR3 sequence is 16 residues long. The CDR3, as DNA: TGTGCCAGCAGCTACGGACAGTTGGATCACACAGATACGCAGTATTTT. Encoded protein: CASSYGQLDHTDTQYF.

The chain has TRBV11-2 and TRBJ2-1; tentatively, D is TRBD2 (7 bases). The CDR3 is 17 amino acids. Deletions cut 2 bases from V and 1 base from J, with 15 bases between. Germline loops: CDR1 SGHAT, CDR2 FQNNGV. For the CDR3, the DNA is TGTGCCAGCAGCTTATGGGGGGGCCACCGGTCCTACAATGAGCAGTTCTTC. Translation gives CASSLWGGHRSYNEQFF. Complete variable domain (other parts from reference TRBV11-2 and TRBJ2-1): EAGVAQSPRYKIIEKRQSVAFWCNPISGHATLYWYQQILGQGPKLLIQFQNNGVVDDSQLPKDRFSAERLKGVDSTLKIQPAKLEDSAVYLCASSLWGGHRSYNEQFFGPGTRLTVL.

As DNA, the CDR3 is TGTGCCAGCAGCCCAACTAGCGGGGGGCACACCGGGGAGCTGTTTTTT. Amino acids: CASSPTSGGHTGELFF. This chain links TRBV11-3 with TRBJ2-2; 12 bases line up with TRBD2. Germline V gene lookup returns CDR1 SGHNT and CDR2 YENEEA. CDR3 length equals 16 residues. V trimming: 5 bases; J trimming: 3 bases; junction bases outside the gene matches: 4.

The rearrangement uses TRBV25-1 and TRBJ1-6, with D uncertain. This CDR3 comprises 14 residues. From germline, CDR1 is MGHDK and CDR2 SYGVNS. The V and J ends lost 2 bases and 11 bases respectively, with 13 bases between them. DNA for the CDR3: TGTGCCAGCAGTGAAGCGGTAGGAACAGCACCCCTCCACTTT. Protein: CASSEAVGTAPLHF. Looking up the rest from reference TRBV25-1 and TRBJ1-6 gives the full variable domain: EADIYQTPRYLVIGTGKKITLECSQTMGHDKMYWYQQDPGMELHLIHYSYGVNSTEKGDLSSESTVSRIRTEHFPLTLESARPSHTSQYLCASSEAVGTAPLHFGNGTRLTVT.

CDR3 DNA: TGTGCCAGCAGCTTAGGATTTGGCGAGCAGTACGTC. Translated: CASSLGFGEQYV. The V and J genes are TRBV7-9 and TRBJ2-7, with D unclear. Between the trimmed V and J ends, which lost 1 base and 6 bases, there was a span of 7 bases. Germline V gives CDR1 SEHNR, CDR2 FQNEAQ (reference sequence). The CDR3 totals 12 residues.

The chain employs TRBV5-1 and TRBJ1-1; D remains unclear. The CDR3 totals 16 residues. V dropped 0 bases and J dropped 0 bases, with 12 bases sitting between them. CDR1 is SGHRS, CDR2 YFSETQ, per germline. The CDR3 coding sequence is TGCGCCAGCAGCTTGGACTGGACTCAGATGAACACTGAAGCTTTCTTT. It translates to CASSLDWTQMNTEAFF.